What follows are 2 T cell receptor beta chains derived from one specimen sequenced in a study of blood T cell repertoires in COVID-19. Profiled with immunoSEQ multiplex PCR; TCRdb holds only in-frame clones, not every one. Among under 250,000 clones listed, roughly four fifths were seen once. The specimen was peripheral blood. The receptors stem from a woman aged 35 to 49 with acute or convalescent COVID-19.

This clone turned up a few times. J is TRBJ1-1 and V is TRBV7-9; tentatively, D is TRBD1 (6 bases). V lost 5 bases, J lost 3 bases, and 19 bases lay in between. The CDR3 runs 16 residues. Germline V gene data show CDR1 as SEHNR and CDR2 as FQNEAQ (reference sequence). As DNA, the CDR3 is TGTGCCAGCAGCCCACGACAGGCCCTCCAGGACACTGAAGCTTTCTTT. It yields the protein CASSPRQALQDTEAFF.

This chain links TRBV6-5 with TRBJ1-1, with a possible D match to TRBD1 (6 bases). The ends were cut back, 2 bases at V and 5 bases at J, with 15 bases in the middle. CDR1 is MNHEY, CDR2 SVGAGI, per germline. The CDR3 sequence is 15 residues long. The CDR3 nucleotides are TGTGCCAGCAGTTACGGGGGGGCGCGAAGGACTGAAGCTTTCTTT. It translates to CASSYGGARRTEAFF.